This T cell receptor beta chain originates from a study of blood T cell repertoires in COVID-19. Using immunoSEQ multiplex PCR, the repertoire was profiled, and TCRdb retains in-frame clones only, with some absent. In the table there are about 130,000 clones, roughly four fifths of which are singletons. Looked up from germline, CDR1 is MNHEY and CDR2 is SVGAGI. The V gene lost 4 bases and the J gene lost 9 bases, with 11 bases spanning the gap. This CDR3 region has 12 residues. Cohorts were based on clinical histories the participants reported. This clone was seen just once. This clonotype was obtained from a man aged 40-49 years with acute COVID-19. Sequencing input: PBMCs or T cells enriched from blood (not recorded which). V and J are TRBV6-5 and TRBJ2-3; maybe TRBD2 (6 bases). The CDR3 nucleotides read TGTGCCAGCAGTTCGACTAGTGACACGCAGTATTTT. The encoded protein is CASSSTSDTQYF.